This TCR beta chain originates from a study of shared clonotypes between healthy human individuals. Study-level background: Donor ages ranged 18 to 49 years: a couple of women, a few men. CD4 naive and CD4 memory each took three plates per donor, while CD8 naive took two and CD8 memory one.

Comments on this clone: This CDR3 is also generated by other DNA sequences in the sample.

Only CD45RO-negative cells positively selected for CCR7 counted as naive CD8 cells, so terminally differentiated effector memory CD45RA+ cells were excluded. Donors were Caucasian adults residing in Nashville, Tennessee, USA. V lost 0 bases and J lost 1, with 6 bases in between. CDR3 size: 14 residues. Germline lookup yields CDR1 MNHEY and CDR2 SVGAGI. Genomic DNA per cell subset filled all wells of several immunoSEQ plates. Clones were read by immunoSEQ multiplex PCR, and TCRdb kept only the in-frame ones, dropping some. This table holds roughly 2 million clones, about 95% found once. Sequencing was carried out using naive CD8+ T cells sorted from blood. V and J are TRBV6-5 and TRBJ1-1; D ambiguous. The receptor was isolated from a man aged 18 to 35 in good health. CDR3 coding DNA: TGTGCCAGCAGTTACTCTAGTACGAACACTGAAGCTTTCTTT. The encoded protein is CASSYSSTNTEAFF.